The 29 T cell receptor beta chains presented below share a single source sample, sequenced in a study of shared clonotypes between healthy human individuals. Profiled with immunoSEQ multiplex PCR; TCRdb holds only in-frame clones, not every one. The sample consists of around 2.1 million clones, around 95% of them appearing once. Sequenced material: naive CD4+ T cells sorted from blood. Subset: CD45RA+ positively selected. The receptors were gathered from a man aged 18 to 29 in good health.

This rearrangement joins TRBV30 to TRBJ2-7, with D maybe TRBD1 (6 bases). Per the germline V gene, CDR1 is GTSNPN and CDR2 is SVGIG (reference sequence). Trimming removed 3 bases at V and 0 bases at J, with 15 bases between. The CDR3 has 15 amino acids. In DNA form, the CDR3 reads TGTGCCTGGAGCCTAGGACAGTTTTTCTCCTACGAGCAGTACTTC. This sequence encodes CAWSLGQFFSYEQYF.

This chain links TRBV19 with TRBJ2-1; 14 bases align to TRBD2. The CDR3 runs 14 residues. Germline V gene lookup returns CDR1 LNHDA and CDR2 SQIVND (reference sequence). Trimming took 6 bases from V and 9 from J; bases not matched to a gene: 4. The CDR3 region has the DNA TGTGCCAGTAGCATGGGACTAGCGGGAGTTGAGCAGTTCTTC. Protein sequence: CASSMGLAGVEQFF.

The CDR3 protein is CASILSGNTGELFF. As DNA, the CDR3 is TGCGCCAGCATCCTTAGCGGGAACACCGGGGAGCTGTTTTTT. V usage is TRBV10-2 and J usage is TRBJ2-2, with D maybe TRBD2 (6 bases). Per the germline V gene, CDR1 is WSHSY and CDR2 is SAAADI. Trimming pared 7 bases from V and 1 base from J, leaving 10 bases between. The CDR3 is 14 residues long.

The chain has TRBV21-1 and TRBJ2-1; TRBD2 is taken as the D call from the table, unchecked against the DNA. TRBV21-1 represents a pseudogene. The CDR3 runs 13 residues. This CDR3 reads CASYPLSGREQFF. The CDR3 coding sequence is TGTGCCAGCTACCCTCTTTCCGGTCGAGAGCAGTTCTTC.

This clone appeared once. The V gene is TRBV28, the J gene TRBJ1-5; D is unresolved. This CDR3 is 12 amino acids long. The V and J ends lost 8 bases and 3 bases respectively, with 8 bases between them. In germline, CDR1 is MDHEN, CDR2 SYDVKM. The CDR3 here is CASWSLNQPQHF. The CDR3 coding sequence is TGTGCCAGCTGGAGCCTCAATCAGCCCCAGCATTTT.

J is TRBJ2-7 and V is TRBV28; D is unclear. This CDR3 is 13 amino acids long. CDR1 MDHEN and CDR2 SYDVKM come from the germline V gene. Trimming shortened V by 5 bases and J by 11 bases, and 19 bases separated the two germline ends. CDR3 loop: CASSTLTSQLEYF. The CDR3, as DNA: TGTGCCAGCAGTACGTTGACCAGCCAACTGGAGTACTTC.

This chain connects TRBV10-3 to TRBJ1-6; 7 nucleotides agree with TRBD1. V lost 4 bases to trimming and J lost 8 bases; unmatched junction nucleotides: 5. Germline V gene data show CDR1 as ENHRY and CDR2 as SYGVKD. The CDR3 is 14 amino acids. CDR3 bases: TGTGCCATCAGTGTAGAAGACAGGGATTCACCCCTCCACTTT. It translates to CAISVEDRDSPLHF.

This rearrangement joins TRBV4-2 to TRBJ1-5, with D possibly matching TRBD1 (6 bases). The CDR3 covers 15 residues. Germline CDR1 and CDR2: LGHNA and YNFKEQ. V lost 0 bases and J lost 5, with 11 bases in between. Here the CDR3 DNA reads TGTGCCAGCAGCCAAGAACAGGGCCCCGATCAGCCCCAGCATTTT. Residues: CASSQEQGPDQPQHF.

The chain combines TRBV10-3 with TRBJ1-5; 8 bases align to TRBD1. CDR3 length equals 17 residues. The junction had 4 bases not matched to a gene; V was cut back by 0 bases and J by 0 bases. Germline V lookup: CDR1 ENHRY, CDR2 SYGVKD. The CDR3 DNA reads as TGTGCCATCAGTGAGTCGACAGGGGATTATAGCAATCAGCCCCAGCATTTT. Amino acids: CAISESTGDYSNQPQHF.

J is TRBJ2-2 and V is TRBV18; no definite D call. Trimming shortened V by 3 bases and J by 3 bases, and 14 bases separated the two germline ends. This CDR3 has 16 amino acids. Germline CDR1 KGHSH, CDR2 LQKENI. The CDR3 nucleotides read TGTGCCAGCTCACCCCCGGTTTCACTTGACACCGGGGAGCTGTTTTTT. It is translated as CASSPPVSLDTGELFF.

About this clone: The junction departs from the called germline gene at one end, perhaps through a read error. The V and J genes are TRBV5-6 and TRBJ1-2; no reliable D call. From germline, CDR1 is SGHDT and CDR2 YYEEEE. This CDR3 comprises 13 residues. This CDR3 reads CASSLPGHYGHTF. The CDR3 DNA reads TGTGCCAGCAGCTTGCCCGGGCACTATGGCCACACCTTC. The entire variable domain, with the rest obtained from reference TRBV5-6 and TRBJ1-2, is as follows: DAGVTQSPTHLIKTRGQQVTLRCSPKSGHDTVSWYQQALGQGPQFIFQYYEEEERQRGNFPDRFSGHQFPNYSSELNVNALLLGDSALYLCASSLPGHYGHTFGSGTRLTVV.

The genes are TRBV5-6 and TRBJ1-3; possibly TRBD1 for D (5 bases). The V end was cut by 0 bases, the J end by 0 bases, with 10 bases between. This CDR3 has 16 residues. Germline V gene sequence: CDR1 SGHDT, CDR2 YYEEEE. The CDR3 nucleotides are TGTGCCAGCAGCTTGGGCCCCAGGGACTCTGGAAACACCATATATTTT. It encodes CASSLGPRDSGNTIYF.

The chain has TRBV5-1 and TRBJ2-3; a possible D gene is TRBD2 (5 bases). The CDR3 is 15 residues long. The V gene lost 6 bases and the J gene lost 0 bases, with 14 bases spanning the gap. In germline, CDR1 is SGHRS, CDR2 YFSETQ. For the CDR3, the DNA is TGCGCCAGCACCGAAAGCGGATCTAGCACAGATACGCAGTATTTT. Translated, it gives CASTESGSSTDTQYF. Drawing the rest from reference TRBV5-1 and TRBJ2-3, the complete variable domain is KAGVTQTPRYLIKTRGQQVTLSCSPISGHRSVSWYQQTPGQGLQFLFEYFSETQRNKGNFPGRFSGRQFSNSRSEMNVSTLELGDSALYLCASTESGSSTDTQYFGPGTRLTVL.

V is TRBV30 and J is TRBJ2-5; TRBD1 is a possible D gene (5 bases). The CDR3 consists of 12 residues. CDR1 and CDR2 from the germline V gene are GTSNPN and SVGIG (reference sequence). V lost 7 bases, J lost 5 bases, and 14 bases lay in between. The CDR3, as DNA: TGTGCCTCGACAGTGACTGGGGAGACCCAGTACTTC. Translating gives CASTVTGETQYF.

Worth noting for this clone: The same CDR3 can be traced to other DNA sequences in this sample. The chain has TRBV2 and TRBJ1-5; no definite D call. V was trimmed by 3 bases and J by 3 bases, leaving 6 bases between them. Germline CDR1 SNHLY, CDR2 FYNNEI. The CDR3 contains 13 residues. This CDR3 is CASSEVPNQPQHF. In nucleotides, the CDR3 is TGTGCCAGCAGTGAGGTCCCCAATCAGCCCCAGCATTTT.

The rearrangement uses TRBV7-9 and TRBJ1-1, with 7 bases that match TRBD1. Per germline, CDR1 SEHNR and CDR2 FQNEAQ (reference sequence). The CDR3 is 15 residues long. V lost 0 bases and J lost 3; bases outside the gene matches: 4. CDR3 amino acids: CASSLAGQKYTEAFF. CDR3 nucleotide sequence: TGTGCCAGCAGCTTAGCGGGACAGAAATACACTGAAGCTTTCTTT.

The chain couples TRBV29-1 to TRBJ1-2; D is unresolved. V was pared by 5 bases and J by 1 base, with 8 bases between. The CDR3 is made up of 12 amino acids. Germline loops: CDR1 SQVTM, CDR2 ANQGSEA. This chain's CDR3 is CSVSAHNYGYTF. CDR3 bases: TGCAGCGTTTCTGCGCATAACTATGGCTACACCTTC.

The chain combines TRBV18 with TRBJ2-7; 8 nucleotides line up with TRBD1. J was trimmed by 8 bases and V by 3 bases; bases with no gene match: 12. The germline V gene encodes CDR1 KGHSH and CDR2 LQKENI. The CDR3 loop spans 15 amino acids. CDR3 amino acids: CASSPSGTGGVKQYF. The CDR3 coding sequence is TGTGCCAGCTCACCCTCCGGGACAGGAGGAGTTAAGCAGTACTTC.

The chain employs TRBV6-1 and TRBJ2-4, with 9 nucleotides matching TRBD1. The germline V gene encodes CDR1 MNHNS and CDR2 SASEGT. The junction had 7 bases not matched to a gene; V was cut back by 2 bases and J by 2 bases. CDR3 length equals 17 residues. CDR3 sequence reads: CASSETGQGFSKNIQYF. The CDR3 DNA follows: TGTGCCAGCAGTGAAACGGGACAGGGATTTTCCAAAAACATTCAGTACTTC.

J is TRBJ2-7 and V is TRBV10-1, with D possibly matching TRBD2 (7 bases). Per the germline V gene, CDR1 is WNHNN and CDR2 is SYGVQD (reference sequence). V shed 0 bases and J shed 6 bases, with 12 bases lying between them. The CDR3 extends over 14 amino acids. Here the CDR3 DNA reads TGCGCCAGCAGTGAGTCAACGGGGGGCGGCGAGCAGTACTTC. This codes for CASSESTGGGEQYF.

This CDR3 reads CASTIGGNRANYGYTF. CDR3 sequence (DNA): TGTGCCAGCACCATCGGGGGGAACAGAGCTAACTATGGCTACACCTTC. The V call is TRBV28, the J call TRBJ1-2, with D tentatively TRBD1 (5 bases). This CDR3 has 16 residues. The V gene lost 7 bases and the J gene lost 0 bases, with 18 bases spanning the gap. Per the germline V gene, CDR1 is MDHEN and CDR2 is SYDVKM.

CDR3 sequence reads: CASSPKQGATLYGYTF. In nucleotides, the CDR3 is TGTGCCAGCAGTCCGAAACAGGGGGCCACACTATATGGCTACACCTTC. The rearrangement uses TRBV5-4 and TRBJ1-2; 9 bases match TRBD1. V was clipped by 5 bases and J by 5 bases; unmatched bases: 13. Germline-derived CDR1 and CDR2 are SGHNT and YYREEE (reference sequence). This CDR3 comprises 16 residues.

This rearrangement joins TRBV11-3 to TRBJ2-3; D is possibly TRBD2 (6 bases). The length of the CDR3 is 15 residues. Trimming stripped 4 bases from V and 1 base from J, with 12 bases between. Germline-derived CDR1 and CDR2 are SGHNT and YENEEA. This CDR3 is CASSSPGAGTDTQYF. CDR3 DNA: TGTGCCAGCAGCTCGCCGGGAGCTGGCACAGATACGCAGTATTTT.

Concerning this clone itself: Other DNA sequences within the sample encode an identical CDR3. The chain is built from TRBV27 and TRBJ2-7; 11 bases map to TRBD2. The V and J ends lost 3 bases and 2 bases, in that order; junction bases with no gene match: 3. The V gene's germline CDR1 is MNHEY and CDR2 SMNVEV (reference sequence). The CDR3 extends over 15 amino acids. The CDR3: CASSFYSGGAYEQYF. The DNA for the CDR3 is TGTGCCAGCAGTTTCTATAGCGGGGGGGCCTACGAGCAGTACTTC.

V and J are TRBV7-2 and TRBJ1-2; D gene ambiguous. This CDR3 has 14 residues. V was clipped by 3 bases and J by 8 bases, with 16 bases between them. Germline-derived CDR1 and CDR2 are SGHTA and FQGNSA. The CDR3 spells CASSFPTSREGYTF. In nucleotides, the CDR3 is TGTGCCAGCAGCTTCCCGACGAGTCGGGAAGGCTACACCTTC.

The rearrangement uses TRBV19 and TRBJ2-7, with D possibly TRBD2 on 7 matching bases. V dropped 1 base and J dropped 5 bases, with 15 bases sitting between them. This CDR3 is built from 15 residues. Germline CDR1 and CDR2: LNHDA and SQIVND (reference sequence). This CDR3 reads CASSIVGGGRNEQYF. CDR3 nucleotides: TGTGCCAGTAGTATAGTGGGAGGGGGAAGAAACGAGCAGTACTTC.

The gene calls are TRBV15 and TRBJ1-6, with D possibly TRBD1 on 5 matching bases. The germline CDR1 and CDR2 sequences are LNHNV and YYDKDF (reference sequence). Trimming cost V 0 bases and J 7 bases, with 10 bases left between them. The CDR3 spans 15 residues. The CDR3 protein is CATSREGQHNSPLHF. The CDR3 region has the DNA TGTGCCACCAGCAGAGAGGGGCAGCACAATTCACCCCTCCACTTT.

Turning to this clone: Other DNA sequences in this sample translate to the same CDR3. The chain carries TRBV5-1 and TRBJ2-1; maybe TRBD2 (5 bases). The CDR3 spans 14 residues. Germline lookup yields CDR1 SGHRS and CDR2 YFSETQ. V lost 4 bases and J lost 4, with 12 bases in between. CDR3 DNA sequence: TGCGCCAGCAGCCTACTAGATTCATACAATGAGCAGTTCTTC. Translation: CASSLLDSYNEQFF.

The rearrangement uses TRBV5-4 and TRBJ2-3; 10 bases are a match to TRBD2. Germline V gene sequence: CDR1 SGHNT, CDR2 YYREEE (reference sequence). V was pared by 2 bases and J by 2 bases, with 2 bases of the junction left unmatched. The CDR3 covers 15 residues. CDR3 protein: CASSFGTSVTDTQYF. As DNA, the CDR3 is TGTGCCAGCAGCTTCGGGACTAGCGTCACAGATACGCAGTATTTT. Together with reference TRBV5-4 and TRBJ2-3, the CDR3 gives the full variable domain: ETGVTQSPTHLIKTRGQQVTLRCSSQSGHNTVSWYQQALGQGPQFIFQYYREEENGRGNFPPRFSGLQFPNYSSELNVNALELDDSALYLCASSFGTSVTDTQYFGPGTRLTVL.